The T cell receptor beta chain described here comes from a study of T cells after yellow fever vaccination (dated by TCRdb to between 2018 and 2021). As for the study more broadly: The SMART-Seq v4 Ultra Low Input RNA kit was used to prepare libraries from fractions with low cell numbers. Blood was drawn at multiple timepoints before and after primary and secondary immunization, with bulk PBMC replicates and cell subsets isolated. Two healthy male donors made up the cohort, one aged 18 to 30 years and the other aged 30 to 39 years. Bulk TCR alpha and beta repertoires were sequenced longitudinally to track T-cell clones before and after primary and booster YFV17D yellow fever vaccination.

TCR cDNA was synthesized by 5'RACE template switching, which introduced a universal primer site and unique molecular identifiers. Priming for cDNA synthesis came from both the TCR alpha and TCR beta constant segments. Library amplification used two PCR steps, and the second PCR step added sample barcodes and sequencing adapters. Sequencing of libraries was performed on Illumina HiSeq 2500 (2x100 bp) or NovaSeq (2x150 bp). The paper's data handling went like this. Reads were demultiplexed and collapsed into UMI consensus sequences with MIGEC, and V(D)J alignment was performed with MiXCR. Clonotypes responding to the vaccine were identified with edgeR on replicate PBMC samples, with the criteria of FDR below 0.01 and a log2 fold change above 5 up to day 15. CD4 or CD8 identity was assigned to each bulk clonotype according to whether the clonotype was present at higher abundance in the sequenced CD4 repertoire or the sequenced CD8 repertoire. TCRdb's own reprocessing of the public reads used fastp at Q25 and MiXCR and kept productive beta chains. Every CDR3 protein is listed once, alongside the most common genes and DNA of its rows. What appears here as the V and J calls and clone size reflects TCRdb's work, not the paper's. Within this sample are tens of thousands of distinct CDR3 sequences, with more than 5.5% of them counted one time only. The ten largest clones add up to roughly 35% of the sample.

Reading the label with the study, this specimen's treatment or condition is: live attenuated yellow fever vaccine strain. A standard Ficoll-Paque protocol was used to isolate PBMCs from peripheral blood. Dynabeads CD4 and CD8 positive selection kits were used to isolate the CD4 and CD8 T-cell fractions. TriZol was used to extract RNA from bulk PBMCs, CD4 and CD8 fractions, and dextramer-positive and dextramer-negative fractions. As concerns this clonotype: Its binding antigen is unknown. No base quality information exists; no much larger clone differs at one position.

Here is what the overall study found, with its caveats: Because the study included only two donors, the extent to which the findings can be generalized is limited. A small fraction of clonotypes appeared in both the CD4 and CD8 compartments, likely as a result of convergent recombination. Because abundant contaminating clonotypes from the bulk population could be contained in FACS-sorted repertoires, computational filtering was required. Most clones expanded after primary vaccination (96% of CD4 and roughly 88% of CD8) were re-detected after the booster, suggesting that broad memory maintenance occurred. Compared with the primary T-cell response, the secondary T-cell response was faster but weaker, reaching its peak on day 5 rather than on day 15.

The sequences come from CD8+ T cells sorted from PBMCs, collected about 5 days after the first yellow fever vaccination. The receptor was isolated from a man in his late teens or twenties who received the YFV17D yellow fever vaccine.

Read as DNA, the sequence is TGTGCCAGCAGCCAAGAGCAACGCGGGGGCTATGGCTACACCTTC. Translation gives CASSQEQRGGYGYTF. The chain uses TRBV14 and TRBJ1-2; TRBD1 might be the D gene, on 5 matching bases. CDR1 and CDR2, looked up from the germline V gene, are SGHDN and FVKESK. V is clipped by 0 bases and J by 4 bases, and the sequence between their germline boundaries is 12 bases long. There are 15 amino acids in the CDR3, from cysteine to phenylalanine inclusive. The only DNA kept is the CDR3, 45 bases in frame from the first base. Joined to the reference TRBV14 and TRBJ1-2 proteins, this CDR3 gives the full variable domain: EAGVTQFPSHSVIEKGQTVTLRCDPISGHDNLYWYRRVMGKEIKFLLHFVKESKQDESGMPNNRFLAERTGGTYSTLKVQPAELEDSGVYFCASSQEQRGGYGYTFGSGTRLTVV.